This T cell receptor beta chain was sequenced for a study of metastatic and nonmetastatic thyroid tumors. Across the study: Repertoires from blood and tumor or nodule tissue of malignant and benign thyroid patients were compared.

Findings and caveats of the study: A significant increase in TCR beta diversity was reportedly seen in malignant thyroid tumors relative to benign nodules, in blood and tumor.

This clone has at least ten counts. Its matching antigen is unknown. In the original analysis: Variation in CDR3 across clinicopathological groups served as the basis for constructing a distant-metastasis classifier in papillary thyroid cancer. TCRdb re-processed the PCR reads through MiXCR. The V and J calls were not made by the authors but by TCRdb's processing. The table includes 72,000 or so clones, 15% to 20% detected once. Trimming removed 7 bases from V and 0 bases from J; junction bases left unmatched: 6. Germline CDR1 and CDR2: SQVTM and ANQGSEA. CDR3 size: 14 residues. Each patient went into thyroid surgery without having received any treatment.

The sequence came from a female donor with papillary thyroid cancer or a benign thyroid nodule (not recorded which). Some clones in this sample may be carry-over from other donors' samples. The genes are TRBV29-1 and TRBJ1-5; 7 bases fit TRBD1. Sequencing input: blood. CDR3 sequence: CSAKTGSSNQPQHF. The CDR3 coding sequence is TGCAGCGCTAAGACAGGGAGTAGCAATCAGCCCCAGCATTTT.